This T cell receptor beta chain was identified in a study of human T cells and chemical hapten exposure. Looking at the study overall: Per-sample TCR yields varied mainly from small pooled library volume differences.

Time point meaning: pre-sensitization, week 0. The treatment is: therapeutic diphenylcyclopropenone sensitization with weekly scalp DPC. V shed 0 bases, J shed 0 bases, and the junction held 10 bases outside the gene matches. This CDR3 region has 19 residues. From germline, CDR1 is LGHDT and CDR2 YNNKEL (reference sequence). TCRdb used MiXCR to reprocess the RACE reads, holding one entry per CDR3 protein. In the table there are 200,000 to 300,000 distinct CDR3 sequences, more than 6.5% of which are singletons. The sample was whole blood, taken in connection with sensitization to the hapten diphenylcyclopropenone (DPC). The genes are TRBV3-1 and TRBJ1-3; 8 nucleotides align to TRBD1. This TCR derives from a woman in her thirties or forties with alopecia areata. Some clones in this sample may be carry-over from other donors' samples. CDR3 sequence: CASSQDPRGQSLSGNTIYF. CDR3 nucleotide sequence: TGTGCCAGCAGCCAAGACCCCAGGGGGCAGTCCCTCTCTGGAAACACCATATATTTT.